Below, one TCR beta chain is given with its context. These data originate in a study of lymphopenia after photon versus proton radiotherapy. Here immunoSEQ multiplex PCR was the method, and the copy in TCRdb shows in-frame clones only, minus some. The sample shows about 45,000 clones, roughly 85% of them seen only once. Germline V gene lookup returns CDR1 SQVTM and CDR2 ANQGSEA. The V end lost 1 base, the J end lost 0 bases, and 12 bases lay between the germline ends. The CDR3 runs to 15 residues. The clonotype comes from a middle-aged man with gastric cancer. V gene TRBV29-1 combines with J gene TRBJ2-5, with D possibly matching TRBD2 (6 bases). The specimen was peripheral blood, collected from a patient treated with photon-based radiotherapy. The CDR3 DNA sequence: TGCAGCGTTGAAGGAGGAGGGGTTTACCAAGAGACCCAGTACTTC. This codes for CSVEGGGVYQETQYF.